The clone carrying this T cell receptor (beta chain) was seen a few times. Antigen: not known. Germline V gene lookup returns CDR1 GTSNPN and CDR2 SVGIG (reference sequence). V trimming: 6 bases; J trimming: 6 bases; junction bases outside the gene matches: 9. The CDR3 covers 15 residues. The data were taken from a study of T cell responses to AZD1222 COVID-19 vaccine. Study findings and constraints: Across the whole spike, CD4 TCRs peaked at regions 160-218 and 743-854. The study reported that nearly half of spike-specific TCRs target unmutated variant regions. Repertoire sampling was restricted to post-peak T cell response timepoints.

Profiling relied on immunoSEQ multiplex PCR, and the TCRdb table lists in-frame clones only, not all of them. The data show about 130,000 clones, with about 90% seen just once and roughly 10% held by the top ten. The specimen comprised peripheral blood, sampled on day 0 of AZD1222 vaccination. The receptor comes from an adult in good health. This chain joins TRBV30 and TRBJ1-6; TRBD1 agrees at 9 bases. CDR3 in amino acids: CACPGQGIRNSPLHF. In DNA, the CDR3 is TGTGCCTGCCCGGGACAGGGTATTCGTAATTCACCCCTCCACTTT.